A selection of T cell receptor beta chains follows, all from one sample in a study of control samples from healthy donors and cancer patients. Measured with immunoSEQ multiplex PCR; TCRdb has only the in-frame clones, and not every one. Among about 53,000 clones listed, around 90% were seen once. Sequencing was done on a sample of PBMCs. These receptors came from a man aged 60-69 years with head and neck cancer. The CDR3 runs from the conserved cysteine through the conserved F or W. A D gene is named only where the DNA matches it firmly. Clone size is given for some rows only: seen once, a few or many times, or a class if the clone is expanded.

j_call | v_call | d_call | clone_size | cdr3_nt | cdr3_aa
TRBJ2-7 | TRBV10-3 | - | - | TGTGCCATCAGTTCCTTAGAGGGCTCCTACGAGCAGTACTTC | CAISSLEGSYEQYF
TRBJ1-5 | TRBV5-6 | - | - | TGTGCCAGCAGCCGACAATCTGGGAGCAATCAGCCCCAGCATTTT | CASSRQSGSNQPQHF
TRBJ1-1 | TRBV24-1 | - | - | TGTGCCACCAGTGCTACCACATCGGGCGCAGCTTTCTTT | CATSATTSGAAFF
TRBJ2-5 | TRBV19 | - | once | - | CASSGLSGHETQYF
TRBJ1-3 | TRBV6-5 | - | - | TGTGCCAGCACCCATTCGGGCTCTGGAAACACCATATATTTT | CASTHSGSGNTIYF
TRBJ1-6 | TRBV9 | - | - | TGTGCCAGCAGCGTGGGACACCTGGGCCATAATTCACCCCTCCACTTT | CASSVGHLGHNSPLHF
TRBJ2-7 | TRBV10-2 | TRBD2 | - | TGCGCCAGCAGTGAGGGCGGGGGTTGGTACGAGCAGTACTTC | CASSEGGGWYEQYF
TRBJ2-7 | TRBV10-2 | TRBD2 | - | TGCGCCAGCGGGGGGACTAGTCCTCAGTACTTC | CASGGTSPQYF
TRBJ1-2 | TRBV6-5 | TRBD1 | - | TGTGCCAGCAGTTTACAGACAGGGGTTAATGATGGCTACACCTTC | CASSLQTGVNDGYTF
TRBJ1-4 | TRBV30 | - | - | TGTGCCTGGGCCCCAGGGATAGATGAAAAACTGTTTTTT | CAWAPGIDEKLFF
TRBJ2-1 | TRBV5-1 | TRBD2 | once | TGCGCCAGCAGCCTTGACCAAACTAGCGGGGGGGCTCTTGAGCAGTTCTTC | CASSLDQTSGGALEQFF
TRBJ2-5 | TRBV7-8 | TRBD2 | - | TGTGCCAGCAGCTTAATGGCGGGAGGGGACGCCATAGAGACCCAGTACTTC | CASSLMAGGDAIETQYF
TRBJ2-1 | TRBV11-2 | - | - | TGTGCCAGCAGCTTAGATCCATTTCCAGGGGATGAGCAGTTCTTC | CASSLDPFPGDEQFF
TRBJ1-5 | TRBV7-2 | TRBD1 | few | TGTGCCAGCAGCCAACAGGGGGCTCGCAATCAGCCCCAGCATTTT | CASSQQGARNQPQHF
TRBJ2-7 | TRBV5-5 | - | - | TGTGCCAGCAGCACAGGACCGGCGACTGACGAGCAGTACTTC | CASSTGPATDEQYF
TRBJ1-1 | TRBV19 | TRBD1 | - | TGTGCCAGTAGTATCCGGGACAGCAGTGAAGCTTTCTTT | CASSIRDSSEAFF
TRBJ1-6 | TRBV15 | - | - | TGTGCCACCAGCAGAGATCCGGACAGCTCTTCACCCCTCCACTTT | CATSRDPDSSSPLHF
TRBJ2-4 | TRBV7-2 | - | - | TGTGCCAGCAGCCGACAGGAGAGCATTCAGTACTTC | CASSRQESIQYF
TRBJ2-7 | TRBV4-1 | TRBD1 | - | TGCGCCAGCAGCCGTCAACATGGACAGGGGCCCTACGAGCAGTACTTC | CASSRQHGQGPYEQYF
TRBJ1-5 | TRBV19 | - | - | TGTGCCAGTAGTCTGAGCAATCAGCCCCAGCATTTT | CASSLSNQPQHF
TRBJ1-4 | TRBV4-2 | - | - | TGTGCCAGCAGCCAAGATCGGGCGGGTGGATTCTCTAATGAAAAACTGTTTTTT | CASSQDRAGGFSNEKLFF
TRBJ1-5 | TRBV10-3 | - | - | TGTGCCATCAGTGAGTCGGGGGGACAGCCCCAGCATTTT | CAISESGGQPQHF
TRBJ1-5 | TRBV28 | TRBD1 | - | TGTGCCAGCAGTTTAACAGGGGGCCCCAATCAGCCCCAGCATTTT | CASSLTGGPNQPQHF
TRBJ1-1 | TRBV4-1 | - | - | TGCGCCAGCAGCCCCATCAGACAGGACACTGAAGCTTTCTTT | CASSPIRQDTEAFF
TRBJ1-3 | TRBV4-2 | - | - | TGTGCCAGCAGCCAAGAGTTGCGAGGACGGAACTCTGGAAACACCATATATTTT | CASSQELRGRNSGNTIYF
TRBJ2-3 | TRBV7-8 | - | - | TGTGCCAGCAGCTCCCCATGGGATACGCAGTATTTT | CASSSPWDTQYF
TRBJ2-7 | TRBV6-5 | TRBD1 | - | TGTGCCAGCAGTTACTCCAGTGGACAGGGGGCTTACGAGCAGTACTTC | CASSYSSGQGAYEQYF
TRBJ2-7 | TRBV21-1 | - | - | TGTGCCAGCACTCCAACCGGGACAAAGGACGCCTACGAGCAGTACTTC | CASTPTGTKDAYEQYF
TRBJ2-5 | TRBV4-2 | - | - | TGTGCCAGCAGCCATTCTGGGGGAGTAGGGCAAGAGACCCAGTACTTC | CASSHSGGVGQETQYF
TRBJ2-2 | TRBV7-2 | - | few | TGTGCCAGCAGCCCCAGTGGGGATTTCACCGGGGAGCTGTTTTTT | CASSPSGDFTGELFF